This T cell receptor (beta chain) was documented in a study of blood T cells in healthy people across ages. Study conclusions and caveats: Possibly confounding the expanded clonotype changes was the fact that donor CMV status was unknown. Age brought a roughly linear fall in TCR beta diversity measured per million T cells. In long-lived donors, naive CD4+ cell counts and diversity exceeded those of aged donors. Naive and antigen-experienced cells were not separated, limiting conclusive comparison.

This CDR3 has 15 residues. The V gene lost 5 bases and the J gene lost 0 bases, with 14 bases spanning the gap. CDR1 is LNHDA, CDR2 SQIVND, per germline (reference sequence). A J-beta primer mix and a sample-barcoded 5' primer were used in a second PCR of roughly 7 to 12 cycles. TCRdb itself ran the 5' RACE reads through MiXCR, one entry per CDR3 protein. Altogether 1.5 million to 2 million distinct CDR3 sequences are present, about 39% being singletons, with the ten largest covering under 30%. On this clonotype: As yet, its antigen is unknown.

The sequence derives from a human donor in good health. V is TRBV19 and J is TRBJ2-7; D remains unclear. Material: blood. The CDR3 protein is CASSWQVESSYEQYF. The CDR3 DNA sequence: TGTGCCAGTAGTTGGCAAGTCGAAAGCTCCTACGAGCAGTACTTC. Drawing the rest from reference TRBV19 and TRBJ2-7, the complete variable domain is DGGITQSPKYLFRKEGQNVTLSCEQNLNHDAMYWYRQDPGQGLRLIYYSQIVNDFQKGDIAEGYSVSREKKESFPLTVTSAQKNPTAFYLCASSWQVESSYEQYFGPGTRLTVT.